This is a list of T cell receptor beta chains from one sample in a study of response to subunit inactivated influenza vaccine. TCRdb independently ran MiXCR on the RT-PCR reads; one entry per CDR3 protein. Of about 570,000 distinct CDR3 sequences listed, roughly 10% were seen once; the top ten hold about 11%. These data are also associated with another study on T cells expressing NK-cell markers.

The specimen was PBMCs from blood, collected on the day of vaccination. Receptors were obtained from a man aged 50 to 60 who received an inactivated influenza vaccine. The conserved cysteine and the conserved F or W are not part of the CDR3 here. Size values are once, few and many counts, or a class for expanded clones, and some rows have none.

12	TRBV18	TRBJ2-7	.	ASSPPTRAYEQY
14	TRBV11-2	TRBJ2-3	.	ASSLLGESSTDTQY
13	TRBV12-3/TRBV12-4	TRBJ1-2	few	ASSPWANSNYGYT
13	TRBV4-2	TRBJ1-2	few	ASSQGSGKTSGYT
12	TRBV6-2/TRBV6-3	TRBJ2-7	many	ASRDWRESYEQY
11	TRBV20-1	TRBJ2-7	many	SARDWMGYEQY
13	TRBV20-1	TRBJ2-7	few	SASRLAGGSYEQY
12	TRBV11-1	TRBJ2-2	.	ASSLGRKAGELF
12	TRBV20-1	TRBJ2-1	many	SARTGPTLNEQF
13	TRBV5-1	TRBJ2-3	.	ASSLSLETTDTQY
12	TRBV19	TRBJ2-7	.	ASSIWWGPYEQY
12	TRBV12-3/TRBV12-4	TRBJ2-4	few	ASSTAGARNIQY
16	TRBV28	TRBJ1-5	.	ASSPGTGREFSNQPQH
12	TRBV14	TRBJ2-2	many	ASSPGQYTGELF
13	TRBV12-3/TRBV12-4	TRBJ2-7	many	ASSFGTSGGYEQY
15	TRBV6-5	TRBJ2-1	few	ASSYPPRGGSYNEQF
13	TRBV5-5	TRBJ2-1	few	ASSATAGSYNEQF
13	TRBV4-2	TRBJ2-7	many	ASSRVELNSYEQY
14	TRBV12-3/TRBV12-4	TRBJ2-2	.	ASSGLLAEDTGELF
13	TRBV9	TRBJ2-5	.	ASSVSAGGQETQY
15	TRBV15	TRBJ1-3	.	ATSRDRGRGAGNTIY
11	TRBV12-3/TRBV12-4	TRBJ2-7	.	ASTWDGPYEQY
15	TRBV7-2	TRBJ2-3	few	ASSQSRGGASTDTQY
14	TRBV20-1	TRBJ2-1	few	SAPSSGPQSRNEQF
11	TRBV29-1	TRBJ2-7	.	SVNWGGSYEQY
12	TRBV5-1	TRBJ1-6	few	ASRNEGARSPLH
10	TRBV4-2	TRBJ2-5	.	ASSQKGETQY
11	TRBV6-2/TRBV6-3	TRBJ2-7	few	ASKGPYVYEQY
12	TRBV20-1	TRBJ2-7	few	SARPAGSSYEQY
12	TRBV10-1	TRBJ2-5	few	ASSDRRNQETQY
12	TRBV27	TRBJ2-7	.	ASHTGTGGFEQY
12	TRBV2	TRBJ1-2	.	ASRGMFMTDGYT
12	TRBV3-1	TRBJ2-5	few	ASSQSEISETQY
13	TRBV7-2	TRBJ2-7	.	ASSLGRGSSYDQY
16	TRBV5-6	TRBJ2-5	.	ASSLVGDPSSGQETQY
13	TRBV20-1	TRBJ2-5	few	SAVSGATYQETQY
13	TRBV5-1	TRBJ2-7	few	ASSRTGTGDYEQY
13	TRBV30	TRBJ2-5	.	AWSPNLAVGGTQY
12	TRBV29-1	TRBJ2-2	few	SVEDRLANGELF
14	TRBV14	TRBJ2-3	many	ASSQGLTLYTDTQY
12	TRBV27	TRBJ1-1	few	ASSLTGGVTEAF
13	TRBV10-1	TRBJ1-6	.	ASSESRAGSSPLH
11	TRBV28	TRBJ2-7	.	ASSFRGRYEQY
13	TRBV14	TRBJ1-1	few	ASSQGFTIRTEAF
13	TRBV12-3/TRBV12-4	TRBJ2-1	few	ASSTGLGEGVEQF
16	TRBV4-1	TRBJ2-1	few	ASSQDSLAGSSYNEQF
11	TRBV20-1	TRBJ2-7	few	SARDSGSYEQY
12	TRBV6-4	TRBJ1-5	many	ASSDDERNQPQH
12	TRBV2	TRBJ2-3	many	ASRRRGSTDTQY
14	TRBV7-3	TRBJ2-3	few	ASSLGLAGLGDTQY
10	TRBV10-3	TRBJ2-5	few	AISGTQETQY
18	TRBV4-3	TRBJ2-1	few	ASSQVHLVVGSSSYNEQF